The 16 T cell receptor beta chains below come from one sample, sequenced in a study of shared clonotypes between healthy human individuals. Sequencing was performed with immunoSEQ multiplex PCR; in TCRdb, only in-frame clones are kept and a portion is missing. The sample yields nearly 2 million clones, less than 95% seen once. Naive-designated CD8 cells lacked CD45RO, were positively enriched for CCR7, and omitted terminally differentiated effector memory CD45RA+ cells. Sequences were obtained from naive CD8+ T cells sorted from blood. These TCRs come from a man aged 18-30 years in good health.

V usage is TRBV19 and J usage is TRBJ1-5; D unresolved. This CDR3 has 14 amino acids. Looked up from germline, CDR1 is LNHDA and CDR2 is SQIVND (reference sequence). Trimming pared 2 bases from V and 8 bases from J, leaving 13 bases between. Written as DNA, the CDR3 is TGTGCCAGTAGTATACTTTCTGGATATGAGCCCCAGCATTTT. Protein: CASSILSGYEPQHF.

This sequence joins TRBV7-9 and TRBJ1-6; perhaps TRBD1 as D (5 bases). CDR3 length: 15 residues. Trimming cost V 1 base and J 9 bases, with 13 bases left between them. Per germline, CDR1 SEHNR and CDR2 FQNEAQ (reference sequence). The DNA for the CDR3 is TGTGCCAGCAGCTTAGAGGTCGGTGGGGGTTCACCCCTCCACTTT. Translating it yields CASSLEVGGGSPLHF.

This chain links TRBV30 with TRBJ1-2; TRBD1 aligns across 8 bases. Germline assignment: CDR1 GTSNPN and CDR2 SVGIG (reference sequence). The CDR3 runs 14 residues. Trimming cost V 0 bases and J 6 bases; bases outside gene matches: 6. In DNA form, the CDR3 reads TGTGCCTGGAGTGTACACGGGACAGGCGATGGCTACACCTTC. Translated, it gives CAWSVHGTGDGYTF.

The chain has TRBV11-2 and TRBJ2-7, with 7 nucleotides matching TRBD2. The germline CDR1 and CDR2 sequences are SGHAT and FQNNGV. The CDR3 is 15 amino acids. V trimming: 2 bases; J trimming: 2 bases; junction bases outside the gene matches: 6. CDR3 coding DNA: TGTGCCAGCAGCTTATGGCTAGCGGACGCCTACGAGCAGTACTTC. Translating gives CASSLWLADAYEQYF.

There are a few counts of this clone. The rearrangement joins TRBV28 to TRBJ1-6; D may be TRBD1 (5 bases). V dropped 7 bases and J dropped 4 bases, with 11 bases sitting between them. CDR1 and CDR2 (germline): MDHEN, SYDVKM. CDR3 length: 14 residues. As DNA, the CDR3 is TGTGCCAGCACCTTAACAGGTTATAATTCACCCCTCCACTTT. Translation: CASTLTGYNSPLHF.

The V and J genes are TRBV7-6 and TRBJ1-1; the D gene is possibly TRBD1 (5 bases). Per germline, CDR1 SGHVS and CDR2 FNYEAQ. The CDR3 loop spans 19 amino acids. Trimming took off 1 base at V and 3 bases at J, with 24 bases between the two ends. The CDR3 region is CASSLGSLRLTVEDTEAFF. The CDR3 coding sequence is TGTGCCAGCAGCTTAGGATCCTTAAGATTGACAGTCGAGGACACTGAAGCTTTCTTT.

This chain uses TRBV27 with TRBJ2-7; D ambiguous. The CDR3 consists of 14 residues. The V end lost 3 bases, the J end lost 5 bases, and 14 bases lay between the germline ends. CDR1 and CDR2 from the germline V gene are MNHEY and SMNVEV (reference sequence). Here the CDR3 DNA reads TGTGCCAGCAGTTTGCGGCAGGCTACGAACGAGCAGTACTTC. This codes for CASSLRQATNEQYF.

About this clone itself: Other DNA sequences in this specimen translate into the identical CDR3. This rearrangement joins TRBV27 to TRBJ2-1; TRBD2 agrees at 9 bases. CDR3 length: 16 amino acids. V was pared by 4 bases and J by 2 bases, with 6 bases of the junction left unmatched. Per germline, CDR1 MNHEY and CDR2 SMNVEV (reference sequence). CDR3 coding DNA: TGTGCCAGCAGTTCCTCGACTAGCGGAGCCTACAATGAGCAGTTCTTC. Protein product: CASSSSTSGAYNEQFF.

As concerns this clone: The sample holds other DNA sequences that translate to the same CDR3. The V gene is TRBV7-9, the J gene TRBJ1-5, with TRBD1 identical over 7 bases. The trim removed 4 bases at V and 4 bases at J, leaving 7 bases unmatched. This CDR3 region has 15 residues. Germline V gene data show CDR1 as SEHNR and CDR2 as FQNEAQ (reference sequence). CDR3 bases: TGTGCCAGCAGCTCCGGGCAGGGGGGAAATCAGCCCCAGCATTTT. Translated: CASSSGQGGNQPQHF.

The CDR3 DNA reads as TGCGCCAGCAGCTTCTACGGGACCCCTTTCTACGAGCAGTACTTC. Encoded protein: CASSFYGTPFYEQYF. The genes are TRBV5-1 and TRBJ2-7; D tentatively fits TRBD1 or TRBD2 (5 bases each). V lost 2 bases and J 3 bases, leaving 15 bases between the germline ends. The CDR3 runs 15 residues. Germline lookup yields CDR1 SGHRS and CDR2 YFSETQ.

This sequence joins TRBV5-4 and TRBJ1-1, with 7 bases fitting TRBD1. V lost 4 bases to trimming and J lost 6 bases; unmatched junction nucleotides: 12. Germline lookup yields CDR1 SGHNT and CDR2 YYREEE (reference sequence). This CDR3 has 15 amino acids. In DNA, the CDR3 is TGTGCCAGCAGCAACCGACAGGGTCTGGTTCCTGAAGCTTTCTTT. It codes for CASSNRQGLVPEAFF.

This clone came up a few times. The chain uses TRBV7-8 and TRBJ1-2, with D possibly being TRBD1 (5 bases). Trimming pared 1 base from V and 4 bases from J, leaving 10 bases between. The V gene's germline CDR1 is SGHVS and CDR2 FQNEAQ. CDR3 size: 14 residues. The CDR3 region has the DNA TGTGCCAGCAGCTTAGACCCGGGGCGCTATGGCTACACCTTC. Translating gives CASSLDPGRYGYTF.

V gene TRBV5-4 combines with J gene TRBJ2-5, with TRBD2 identical over 10 bases. Germline V gene lookup returns CDR1 SGHNT and CDR2 YYREEE (reference sequence). Trimming took 4 bases from V and 5 from J; bases not matched to a gene: 11. This CDR3 spans 16 amino acids. CDR3 protein: CASSLGAGGVAETQYF. CDR3 coding DNA: TGTGCCAGCAGCCTGGGAGCGGGGGGGGTGGCGGAGACCCAGTACTTC.

The gene calls are TRBV27 and TRBJ1-5; TRBD1 matches at 7 bases. From germline, CDR1 is MNHEY and CDR2 SMNVEV (reference sequence). The CDR3 extends over 15 amino acids. V lost 8 bases and J lost 2; bases outside the gene matches: 9. The chain's CDR3 is CASSEGAWGNQPQHF. CDR3 nucleotides: TGTGCCAGCTCCGAGGGGGCGTGGGGCAATCAGCCCCAGCATTTT.

V is TRBV6-9 and J is TRBJ2-3; 8 bases line up with TRBD1. Germline lookup yields CDR1 MNHGY and CDR2 SVAAGI. V gave up 2 bases and J gave up 4 bases; unmatched junction bases: 14. The CDR3 is 18 residues long. The DNA of the CDR3 is TGTGCCAGCAGTTATCGGCTAGGCGCAGGGGGCAATCCAGATACGCAGTATTTT. It translates to CASSYRLGAGGNPDTQYF.

A single count supports this clone. The V gene is TRBV5-5, the J gene TRBJ2-1; 10 nucleotides line up with TRBD2. The CDR3 covers 19 residues. Germline CDR1 is SGHKS and CDR2 is YYEKEE (reference sequence). V shed 0 bases and J 2 bases; nucleotides not matched to a gene: 11. The CDR3 here is CASSLDDGETSGAYNEQFF. In nucleotides, the CDR3 is TGTGCCAGCAGCTTGGACGATGGGGAAACTAGCGGGGCCTACAATGAGCAGTTCTTC.